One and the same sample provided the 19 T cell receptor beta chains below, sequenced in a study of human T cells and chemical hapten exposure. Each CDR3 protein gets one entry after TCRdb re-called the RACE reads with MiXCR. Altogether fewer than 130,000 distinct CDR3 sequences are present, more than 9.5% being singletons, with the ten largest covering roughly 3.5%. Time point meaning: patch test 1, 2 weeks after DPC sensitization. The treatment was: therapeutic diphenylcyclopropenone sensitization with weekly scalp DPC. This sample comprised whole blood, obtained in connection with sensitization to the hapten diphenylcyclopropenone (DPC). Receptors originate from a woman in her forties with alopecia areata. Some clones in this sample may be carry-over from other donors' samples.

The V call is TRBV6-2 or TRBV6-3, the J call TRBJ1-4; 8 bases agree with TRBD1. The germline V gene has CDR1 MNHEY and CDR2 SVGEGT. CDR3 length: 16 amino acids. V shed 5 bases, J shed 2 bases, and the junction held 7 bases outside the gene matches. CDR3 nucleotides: TGTGCCAGCAGTCCCGGGACAGGAGGGACTAATGAAAAACTGTTTTTT. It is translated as CASSPGTGGTNEKLFF.

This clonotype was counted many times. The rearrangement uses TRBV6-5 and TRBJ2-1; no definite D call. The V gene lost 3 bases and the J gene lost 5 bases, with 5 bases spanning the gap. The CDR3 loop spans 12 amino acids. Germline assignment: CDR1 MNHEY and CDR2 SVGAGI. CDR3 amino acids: CASSYPNNEQFF. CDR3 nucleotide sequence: TGTGCCAGCAGTTATCCGAACAATGAGCAGTTCTTC.

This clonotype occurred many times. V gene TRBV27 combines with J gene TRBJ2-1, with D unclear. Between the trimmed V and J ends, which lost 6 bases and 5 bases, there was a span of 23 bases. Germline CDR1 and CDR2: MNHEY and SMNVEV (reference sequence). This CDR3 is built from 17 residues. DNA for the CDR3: TGTGCCAGCAGCTTGTCTCTTCAAGGAGCTCGAAACAATGAGCAGTTCTTC. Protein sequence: CASSLSLQGARNNEQFF.

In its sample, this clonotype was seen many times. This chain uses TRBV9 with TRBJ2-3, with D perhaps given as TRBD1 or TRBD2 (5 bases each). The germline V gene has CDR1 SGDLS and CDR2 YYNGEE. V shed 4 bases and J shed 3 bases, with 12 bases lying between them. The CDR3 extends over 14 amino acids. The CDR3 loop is CASSPRGVTDTQYF. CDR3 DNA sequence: TGTGCCAGCAGCCCCCGAGGGGTGACAGATACGCAGTATTTT.

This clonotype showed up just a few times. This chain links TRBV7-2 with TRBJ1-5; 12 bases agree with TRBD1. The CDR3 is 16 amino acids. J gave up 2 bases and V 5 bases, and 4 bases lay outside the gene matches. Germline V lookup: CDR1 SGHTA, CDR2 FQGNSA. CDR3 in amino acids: CASSAGTGGGNQPQHF. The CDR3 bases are TGTGCCAGCAGCGCCGGGACAGGGGGCGGCAATCAGCCCCAGCATTTT.

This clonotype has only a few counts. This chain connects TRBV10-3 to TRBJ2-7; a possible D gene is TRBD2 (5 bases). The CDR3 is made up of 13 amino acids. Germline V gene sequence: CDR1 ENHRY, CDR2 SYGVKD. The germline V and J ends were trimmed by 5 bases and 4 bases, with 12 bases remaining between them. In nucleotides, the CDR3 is TGTGCCATCAGTCGGGAAGAGATTTACGAGCAGTACTTC. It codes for CAISREEIYEQYF.

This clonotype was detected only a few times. The CDR3 is CASSGTGLQREKLFF. CDR3 nucleotides: TGCGCCAGCAGCGGAACAGGGCTTCAGCGCGAAAAACTGTTTTTT. The rearrangement joins TRBV5-1 to TRBJ1-4, with D perhaps TRBD1 (6 bases). Germline CDR1 reads SGHRS; CDR2 reads YFSETQ. Trimming shortened V by 4 bases and J by 8 bases, and 18 bases separated the two germline ends. This CDR3 has 15 residues.

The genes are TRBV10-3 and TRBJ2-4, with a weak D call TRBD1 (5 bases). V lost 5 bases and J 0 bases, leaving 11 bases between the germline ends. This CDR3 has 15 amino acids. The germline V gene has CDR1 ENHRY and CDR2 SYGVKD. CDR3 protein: CAISPDSLAKNIQYF. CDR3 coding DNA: TGTGCCATCAGTCCCGACAGCCTAGCCAAAAACATTCAGTACTTC.

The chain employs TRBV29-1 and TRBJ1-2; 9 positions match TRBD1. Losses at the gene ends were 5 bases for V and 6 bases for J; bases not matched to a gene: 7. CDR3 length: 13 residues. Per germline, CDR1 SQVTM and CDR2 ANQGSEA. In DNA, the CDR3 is TGCAGCGTTCCCCCCGGGACAGGGAATGGCTACACCTTC. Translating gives CSVPPGTGNGYTF.

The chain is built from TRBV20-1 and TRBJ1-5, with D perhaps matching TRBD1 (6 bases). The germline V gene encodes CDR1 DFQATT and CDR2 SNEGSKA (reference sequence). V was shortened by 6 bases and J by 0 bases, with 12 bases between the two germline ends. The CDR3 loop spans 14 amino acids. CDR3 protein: CSAQRGYSNQPQHF. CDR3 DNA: TGCAGTGCCCAGAGGGGGTATAGCAATCAGCCCCAGCATTTT.

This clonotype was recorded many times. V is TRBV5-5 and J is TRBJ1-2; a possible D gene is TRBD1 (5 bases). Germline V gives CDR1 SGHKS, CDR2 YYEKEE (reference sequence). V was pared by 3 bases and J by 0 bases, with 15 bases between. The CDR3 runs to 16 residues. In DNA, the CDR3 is TGTGCCAGCAGCTCCCGGGACGGATGGTCTAACTATGGCTACACCTTC. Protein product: CASSSRDGWSNYGYTF.

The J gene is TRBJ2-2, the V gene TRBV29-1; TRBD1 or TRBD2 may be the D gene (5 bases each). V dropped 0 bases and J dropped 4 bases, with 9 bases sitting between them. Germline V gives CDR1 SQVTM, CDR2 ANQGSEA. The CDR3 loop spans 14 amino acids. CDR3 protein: CSVEESGATGELFF. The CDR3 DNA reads TGCAGCGTTGAAGAATCCGGGGCCACCGGGGAGCTGTTTTTT.

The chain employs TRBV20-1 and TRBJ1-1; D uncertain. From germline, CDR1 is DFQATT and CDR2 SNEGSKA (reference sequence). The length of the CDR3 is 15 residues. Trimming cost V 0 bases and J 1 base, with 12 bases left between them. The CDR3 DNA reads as TGCAGTGCTAGAGATTTAACTCCAGCGAACACTGAAGCTTTCTTT. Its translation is CSARDLTPANTEAFF.

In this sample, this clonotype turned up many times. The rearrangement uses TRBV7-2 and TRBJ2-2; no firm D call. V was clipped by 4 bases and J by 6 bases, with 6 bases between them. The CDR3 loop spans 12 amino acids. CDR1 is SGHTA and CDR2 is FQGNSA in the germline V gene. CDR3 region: CASSSPPGELFF. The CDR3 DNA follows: TGTGCCAGCAGCTCCCCCCCCGGGGAGCTGTTTTTT.

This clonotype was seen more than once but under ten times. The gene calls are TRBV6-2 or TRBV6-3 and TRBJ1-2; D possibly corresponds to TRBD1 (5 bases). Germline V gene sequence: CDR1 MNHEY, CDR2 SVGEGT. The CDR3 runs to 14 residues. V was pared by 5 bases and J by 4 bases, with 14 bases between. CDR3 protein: CASSRDGDRYGYTF. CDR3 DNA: TGTGCCAGCAGTCGGGACGGCGATCGCTATGGCTACACCTTC.

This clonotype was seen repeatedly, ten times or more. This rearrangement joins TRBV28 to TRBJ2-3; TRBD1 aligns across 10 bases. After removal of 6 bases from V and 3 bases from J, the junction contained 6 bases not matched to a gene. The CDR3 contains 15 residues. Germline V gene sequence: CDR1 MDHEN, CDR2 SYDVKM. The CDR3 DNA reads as TGTGCCAGCAGCGACAGGGGGCGAATAACAGATACGCAGTATTTT. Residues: CASSDRGRITDTQYF.

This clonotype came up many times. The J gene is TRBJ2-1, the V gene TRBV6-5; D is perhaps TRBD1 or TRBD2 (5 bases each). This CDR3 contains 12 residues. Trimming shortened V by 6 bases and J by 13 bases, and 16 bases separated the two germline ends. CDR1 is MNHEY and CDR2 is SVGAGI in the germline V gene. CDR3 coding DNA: TGTGCCAGCAGCCGGGACCGTCGGGGTCAGTTCTTC. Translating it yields CASSRDRRGQFF.

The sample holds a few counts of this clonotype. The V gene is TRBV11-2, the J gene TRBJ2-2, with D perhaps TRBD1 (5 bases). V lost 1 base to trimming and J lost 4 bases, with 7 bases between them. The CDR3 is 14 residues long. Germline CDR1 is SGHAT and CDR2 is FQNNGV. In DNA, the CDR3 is TGTGCCAGCAGCTTAGCAGGGTCCACCGGGGAGCTGTTTTTT. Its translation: CASSLAGSTGELFF.

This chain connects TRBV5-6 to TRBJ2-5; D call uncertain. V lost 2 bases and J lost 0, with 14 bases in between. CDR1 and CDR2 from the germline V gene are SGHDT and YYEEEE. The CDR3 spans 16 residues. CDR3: CASSFLVRHNQETQYF. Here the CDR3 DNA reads TGTGCCAGCAGCTTTTTGGTCCGGCATAACCAAGAGACCCAGTACTTC.